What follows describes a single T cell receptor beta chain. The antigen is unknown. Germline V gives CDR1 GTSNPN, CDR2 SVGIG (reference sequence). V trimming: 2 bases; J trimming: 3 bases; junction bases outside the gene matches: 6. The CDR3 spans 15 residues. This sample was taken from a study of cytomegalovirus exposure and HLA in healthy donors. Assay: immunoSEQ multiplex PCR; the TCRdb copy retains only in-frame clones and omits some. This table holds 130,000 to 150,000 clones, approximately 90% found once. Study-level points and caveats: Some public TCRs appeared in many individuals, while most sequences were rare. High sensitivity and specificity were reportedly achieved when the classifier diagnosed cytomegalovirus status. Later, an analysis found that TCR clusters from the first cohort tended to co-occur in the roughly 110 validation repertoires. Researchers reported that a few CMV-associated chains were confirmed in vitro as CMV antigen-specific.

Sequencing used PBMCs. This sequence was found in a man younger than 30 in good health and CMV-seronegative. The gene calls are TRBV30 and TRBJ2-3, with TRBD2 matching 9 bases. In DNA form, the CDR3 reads TGTGCCTGGAGTCACTCTAGCGGGATGACAGATACGCAGTATTTT. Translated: CAWSHSSGMTDTQYF.